What follows is one T cell receptor beta chain and its context. The antigen is not known. The data derive from a study of response to subunit inactivated influenza vaccine. Study outcomes and limitations: Each seasonal flu vaccination may recruit only limited new T cells, authors suggested.

TCRdb independently ran MiXCR on the RT-PCR reads; one entry per CDR3 protein. The sample has around 850,000 distinct CDR3 sequences, around 18% seen once. From germline, CDR1 is DFQATT and CDR2 SNEGSKA (reference sequence). After removal of 7 bases from V and 5 bases from J, the junction contained 8 bases not matched to a gene. The CDR3 runs to 13 residues. The sequencing here drew on PBMCs from blood, taken around 5 days after vaccination. The origin of this receptor is a man aged 45-65 years who received an inactivated influenza vaccine. The chain joins TRBV20-1 to TRBJ2-5, with 9 bases aligning to TRBD1. The CDR3 here is CSVRDRAFETQYF. CDR3 coding DNA: TGCAGTGTTAGGGACAGGGCGTTTGAGACCCAGTACTTC.